Presented here are 11 T cell receptor beta chains from one specimen sequenced in a study of T-cell reconstitution after alpha-beta-depleted transplantation in children. Unique molecular identifiers were built into the TCRbeta library. TCRdb passed the PCR reads through MiXCR, listing each CDR3 protein once. Altogether roughly 500,000 distinct CDR3 sequences are present, under 12% being singletons, with the ten largest covering 2% to 2.5%. The source was PBMCs, collected before TCRalphabeta/CD19-depleted stem cell transplant. The origin of the receptors is a child aged 2-15 years with inherited bone marrow failure, due to receive a stem cell transplant.

About this clonotype itself: A much bigger clone sits one base away, suggesting this may be a read error. CDR3 DNA sequence: TGTGCCACCAGCAGAGTTCAGGGGGGGAACACTGAAGCTTTCTTT. Residues: CATSRVQGGNTEAFF. This chain links TRBV15 with TRBJ1-1; 7 nucleotides align to TRBD1. CDR1 and CDR2 (germline): LNHNV, YYDKDF (reference sequence). The CDR3 totals 15 residues. V lost 1 base, J lost 1 base, and 3 bases stayed unmatched. The full variable domain, its missing parts supplied by reference TRBV15 and TRBJ1-1, is DAMVIQNPRYQVTQFGKPVTLSCSQTLNHNVMYWYQQKSSQAPKLLFHYYDKDFNNEADTPDNFQSRRPNTSFCFLDIRSPGLGDTAMYLCATSRVQGGNTEAFFGQGTRLTVV.

There are many counts of this clonotype. The genes are TRBV12-3 or TRBV12-4 and TRBJ1-5, with D perhaps matching TRBD1 (5 bases). Trimming pared 6 bases from V and 7 bases from J, leaving 19 bases between. The CDR3 runs 15 residues. The CDR3 sequence is CASRADGRGSQPQHF. The CDR3 region has the DNA TGTGCCAGCAGAGCAGATGGGAGGGGATCCCAGCCCCAGCATTTT.

The rearrangement links TRBV12-3 or TRBV12-4 to TRBJ1-2, with TRBD1 identical over 7 bases. Trimming cost V 5 bases and J 3 bases; bases outside gene matches: 6. CDR3 length equals 14 residues. The CDR3 loop reads CASSQTGAHYGYTF. The CDR3 DNA follows: TGTGCCAGCAGTCAAACAGGGGCCCACTATGGCTACACCTTC.

The sample holds many counts of this clonotype. CDR3 DNA: TGTGCCAGCAGCTTAGGACGGGGTGGGAGTTCACCCCTCCACTTT. Protein sequence: CASSLGRGGSSPLHF. The chain uses TRBV7-9 and TRBJ1-6; D remains unclear. Germline CDR1 and CDR2: SEHNR and FQNEAQ (reference sequence). This CDR3 contains 15 residues. Trimming took off 1 base at V and 9 bases at J, with 13 bases between the two ends.

The sample holds many counts of this clonotype. This chain links TRBV5-1 with TRBJ1-1; D might be TRBD1 (6 bases). The CDR3 consists of 16 residues. Germline loops: CDR1 SGHRS, CDR2 YFSETQ. Trimming removed 1 base at V and 3 bases at J, with 16 bases between. CDR3 in amino acids: CASSLPPGAGDTEAFF. Here the CDR3 DNA reads TGCGCCAGCAGCTTGCCCCCGGGGGCTGGGGACACTGAAGCTTTCTTT.

The table lists this clonotype with a few counts. This chain links TRBV15 with TRBJ1-3; maybe TRBD1 (5 bases). Per the germline V gene, CDR1 is LNHNV and CDR2 is YYDKDF (reference sequence). CDR3 length: 17 residues. Trimming removed 5 bases at V and 3 bases at J, with 20 bases between. The CDR3 region is CATSAHPTATGGNTIYF. CDR3 coding DNA: TGTGCCACCAGCGCACACCCGACAGCGACGGGTGGAAACACCATATATTTT.

On this clonotype itself: A much larger clone lies one base from this, so it may be a read error. The chain carries TRBV10-3 and TRBJ1-2, with 8 positions matching TRBD1. Losses at the gene ends were 0 bases for V and 6 bases for J; bases not matched to a gene: 12. The CDR3 covers 17 residues. Germline lookup yields CDR1 ENHRY and CDR2 SYGVKD. CDR3 DNA: TGTGCCATCAGTGAGTCTGAACACAGGGGGGCGCACCATGGCTACACCTTC. This translates into CAISESEHRGAHHGYTF.

This clonotype was recorded at least ten times. The rearrangement links TRBV12-3 or TRBV12-4 to TRBJ1-2; TRBD1 matches at 10 bases. Trimming removed 5 bases from V and 8 bases from J; junction bases left unmatched: 5. CDR3 size: 13 residues. The CDR3 spells CASSATGGVGYTF. The CDR3 coding sequence is TGTGCCAGCAGTGCGACAGGGGGCGTCGGCTACACCTTC.

This clonotype was seen only a few times. This chain connects TRBV5-1 to TRBJ1-2; D is ambiguous. The CDR3 totals 13 residues. Germline V gene sequence: CDR1 SGHRS, CDR2 YFSETQ. The V and J ends lost 6 bases and 1 base respectively, with 10 bases between them. The CDR3: CASKLELNYGYTF. The CDR3 nucleotides are TGCGCCAGCAAGCTAGAGCTTAACTATGGCTACACCTTC.

The chain is built from TRBV18 and TRBJ2-1; 7 bases match TRBD1. CDR3 length: 14 residues. Germline V gene sequence: CDR1 KGHSH, CDR2 LQKENI. The ends lost 4 bases at V and 7 bases at J; junction bases unmatched: 7. Written as DNA, the CDR3 is TGTGCCAGCTCACTGAACAGGGGCGGGAATGAGCAGTTCTTC. It translates to CASSLNRGGNEQFF.

The V gene is TRBV4-3, the J gene TRBJ2-1, with D maybe TRBD1 (5 bases). This CDR3 has 14 residues. Trimming stripped 5 bases from V and 7 bases from J, with 15 bases between. Germline V gene data show CDR1 as LGHNA and CDR2 as YSLEER. CDR3 in DNA: TGCGCCAGCAGCAATGGGGCCTTCTGGAATGAGCAGTTCTTC. This sequence encodes CASSNGAFWNEQFF.